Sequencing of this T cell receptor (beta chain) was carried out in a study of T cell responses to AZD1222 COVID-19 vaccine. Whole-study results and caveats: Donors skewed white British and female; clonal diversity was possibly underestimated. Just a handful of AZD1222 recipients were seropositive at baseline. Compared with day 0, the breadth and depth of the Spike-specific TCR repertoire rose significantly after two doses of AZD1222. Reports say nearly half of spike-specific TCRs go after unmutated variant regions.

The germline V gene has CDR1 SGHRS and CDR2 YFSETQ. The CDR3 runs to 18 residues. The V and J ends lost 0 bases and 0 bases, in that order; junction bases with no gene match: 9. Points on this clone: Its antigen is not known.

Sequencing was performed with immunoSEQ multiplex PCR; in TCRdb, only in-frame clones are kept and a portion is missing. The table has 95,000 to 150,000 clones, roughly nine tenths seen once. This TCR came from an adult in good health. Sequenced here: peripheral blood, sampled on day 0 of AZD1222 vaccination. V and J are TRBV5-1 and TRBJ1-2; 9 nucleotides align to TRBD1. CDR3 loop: CASSLESGTGHTNYGYTF. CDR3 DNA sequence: TGCGCCAGCAGCTTGGAATCTGGGACAGGGCATACTAACTATGGCTACACCTTC. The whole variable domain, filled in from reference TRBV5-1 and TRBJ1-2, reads KAGVTQTPRYLIKTRGQQVTLSCSPISGHRSVSWYQQTPGQGLQFLFEYFSETQRNKGNFPGRFSGRQFSNSRSEMNVSTLELGDSALYLCASSLESGTGHTNYGYTFGSGTRLTVV.